Presented here are 30 T cell receptor beta chains from one specimen sequenced in a study of blood T cell repertoires in COVID-19. The data were produced by immunoSEQ multiplex PCR, yet TCRdb's version contains in-frame clones alone and is incomplete. The sample holds about 260,000 clones, approximately 86% seen once. Sequenced input: peripheral blood. These receptors all stem from a man between 35 and 55 years old who had recovered from COVID-19.

CDR3 DNA sequence: TGTGCCAGCAGCTTGGTTGGGCCCTCTGGAAACACCATATATTTT. Protein: CASSLVGPSGNTIYF. The V and J genes are TRBV5-4 and TRBJ1-3, with D unresolved. V was trimmed by 0 bases and J by 0 bases, leaving 7 bases between them. This CDR3 is built from 15 residues. Germline lookup yields CDR1 SGHNT and CDR2 YYREEE (reference sequence).

The J gene is TRBJ1-5, the V gene TRBV18; possible D gene TRBD1, 5 bases. Looked up from germline, CDR1 is KGHSH and CDR2 is LQKENI. The V gene lost 1 base and the J gene lost 1 base, with 8 bases spanning the gap. The CDR3 is made up of 15 amino acids. The CDR3 here is CASSPQGLSNQPQHF. CDR3 nucleotides: TGTGCCAGCTCACCACAGGGGTTGAGCAATCAGCCCCAGCATTTT.

This sequence joins TRBV12-3 or TRBV12-4 and TRBJ1-2, with D unclear. This CDR3 region has 13 residues. V was shortened by 8 bases and J by 1 base, with 11 bases between the two germline ends. The CDR3 protein is CASSPTVNYGYTF. The CDR3 bases are TGTGCCAGCTCACCCACAGTTAACTATGGCTACACCTTC.

The chain combines TRBV11-2 with TRBJ2-1; D not certain. Germline CDR1 is SGHAT and CDR2 is FQNNGV. CDR3 length: 13 amino acids. V was trimmed by 1 base and J by 10 bases, leaving 11 bases between them. In DNA, the CDR3 is TGTGCCAGCAGCTTAGCTCCGCTACGGGAGCAGTTCTTC. Protein: CASSLAPLREQFF.

The chain has TRBV7-2 and TRBJ2-5; 13 bases match TRBD2. Unmatched junction bases numbered 8, after V lost 5 bases and J lost 5 bases. The germline CDR1 and CDR2 sequences are SGHTA and FQGNSA. This CDR3 is built from 16 residues. In nucleotides, the CDR3 is TGTGCCAGCAGCCCCCGGACTAGCGGGAGTTATGAGACCCAGTACTTC. As protein: CASSPRTSGSYETQYF.

This rearrangement joins TRBV4-3 to TRBJ2-1; TRBD2 agrees at 8 bases. CDR3 length: 17 amino acids. V shed 1 base and J 8 bases; nucleotides not matched to a gene: 13. Germline CDR1 reads LGHNA; CDR2 reads YSLEER. The CDR3 is CASSQGLPGRASDEQFF. CDR3 sequence (DNA): TGCGCCAGCAGCCAAGGGTTGCCCGGGAGGGCCAGCGATGAGCAGTTCTTC.

This rearrangement joins TRBV5-4 to TRBJ2-7; 14 nucleotides align to TRBD2. V gave up 3 bases and J gave up 4 bases; unmatched junction bases: 6. The CDR3 is 16 amino acids. Germline V gene lookup returns CDR1 SGHNT and CDR2 YYREEE (reference sequence). CDR3 region: CASSSRTSGGIYEQYF. CDR3 sequence (DNA): TGTGCCAGCAGCTCCAGGACTAGCGGGGGGATATACGAGCAGTACTTC.

As DNA, the CDR3 is TGCGCCAGCAGCCAAGTCTCAGCTAGCGGGATGGTAGAGACCCAGTACTTC. It specifies CASSQVSASGMVETQYF. V usage is TRBV4-3 and J usage is TRBJ2-5, with TRBD2 matching 9 bases. The CDR3 sequence is 17 residues long. CDR1 is LGHNA, CDR2 YSLEER, per germline. J was trimmed by 4 bases and V by 1 base; bases with no gene match: 10.

This clone was counted between two and nine times. The chain is built from TRBV9 and TRBJ2-5; TRBD2 aligns across 7 bases. Per the germline V gene, CDR1 is SGDLS and CDR2 is YYNGEE. This CDR3 contains 14 residues. The trim removed 3 bases at V and 4 bases at J, leaving 6 bases unmatched. CDR3 coding DNA: TGTGCCAGCAGCGCCCTAGCGGATTTAGAGACCCAGTACTTC. It translates to CASSALADLETQYF. Looking up the rest from reference TRBV9 and TRBJ2-5 gives the full variable domain: DSGVTQTPKHLITATGQRVTLRCSPRSGDLSVYWYQQSLDQGLQFLIQYYNGEERAKGNILERFSAQQFPDLHSELNLSSLELGDSALYFCASSALADLETQYFGPGTRLLVL.

This rearrangement joins TRBV6-1 to TRBJ1-5, with TRBD1 matching over 9 bases. The J segment lost 6 bases and the V segment lost 1 base, leaving 22 bases of the junction unmatched. CDR3 length: 21 residues. CDR1 and CDR2 (germline): MNHNS, SASEGT. CDR3 DNA sequence: TGTGCCAGCAGTGAAGGCACCCCGAGGGTACAGGGGGCGTTTAGGAGTCAGCCCCAGCATTTT. The encoded protein is CASSEGTPRVQGAFRSQPQHF.

This sequence joins TRBV7-6 and TRBJ1-2; 9 bases fit TRBD1. V was clipped by 4 bases and J by 6 bases; unmatched bases: 9. Germline V gives CDR1 SGHVS, CDR2 FNYEAQ. This CDR3 contains 15 residues. The CDR3 coding sequence is TGTGCCAGCAGCTCGGGACAGGGTCTATCCGATGGCTACACCTTC. The encoded protein is CASSSGQGLSDGYTF. Full variable domain (outside the CDR3, taken from reference TRBV7-6 and TRBJ1-2): GAGVSQSPRYKVTKRGQDVALRCDPISGHVSLYWYRQALGQGPEFLTYFNYEAQQDKSGLPNDRFSAERPEGSISTLTIQRTEQRDSAMYRCASSSGQGLSDGYTFGSGTRLTVV.

V is TRBV10-3 and J is TRBJ1-2, with D perhaps matching TRBD1 (5 bases). This CDR3 comprises 17 residues. V was shortened by 3 bases and J by 0 bases, with 17 bases between the two germline ends. CDR1 is ENHRY, CDR2 SYGVKD, per germline. CDR3 bases: TGTGCCATCAGTGAACTTCAGGGCCTGAAAGCTAACTATGGCTACACCTTC. Its protein is CAISELQGLKANYGYTF.

J is TRBJ2-7 and V is TRBV12-3 or TRBV12-4, with 12 nucleotides matching TRBD1. V shed 8 bases, J shed 7 bases, and the junction held 3 bases outside the gene matches. The CDR3 extends over 12 amino acids. The CDR3 spells CASGTGGLEQYF. In DNA, the CDR3 is TGTGCCAGCGGGACAGGGGGCTTAGAGCAGTACTTC.

This rearrangement joins TRBV7-3 to TRBJ2-3; 9 bases align to TRBD2. This CDR3 region has 15 residues. V shed 6 bases and J 0 bases; nucleotides not matched to a gene: 4. Germline V CDR1 and CDR2: SGHTA, FQGTGA. The CDR3 region is CASSLAGQSTDTQYF. The CDR3 DNA reads as TGTGCCAGCAGTCTAGCGGGGCAAAGCACAGATACGCAGTATTTT.

The chain couples TRBV11-3 to TRBJ2-7, with 10 bases that match TRBD1. The CDR3 is made up of 15 amino acids. V lost 0 bases, J lost 4 bases, and 3 bases stayed unmatched. Germline V lookup: CDR1 SGHNT, CDR2 YENEEA. The chain's CDR3 is CASSLEGDRGYEQYF. CDR3 nucleotide sequence: TGTGCCAGCAGCTTAGAAGGGGACAGGGGATACGAGCAGTACTTC.

This clone has only a few counts. This chain joins TRBV6-5 and TRBJ1-6, with D perhaps matching TRBD1 (5 bases). V dropped 6 bases and J dropped 7 bases, with 7 bases sitting between them. Germline values: CDR1 MNHEY, CDR2 SVGAGI. The CDR3 sequence is 12 residues long. The CDR3 protein is CASREGNSPLHF. CDR3 nucleotides: TGTGCCAGCAGGGAGGGGAATTCACCCCTCCACTTT.

The chain employs TRBV9 and TRBJ1-2, with 8 bases fitting TRBD1. Germline V gene sequence: CDR1 SGDLS, CDR2 YYNGEE. The CDR3 has 13 residues. The V segment lost 0 bases and the J segment 8 bases; nucleotides outside the gene matches: 3. The CDR3 loop reads CASSVGTGGGYTF. The CDR3, as DNA: TGTGCCAGCAGCGTAGGAACAGGGGGAGGCTACACCTTC.

This clone was seen only a few times. This chain joins TRBV2 and TRBJ2-1, with 14 bases matching TRBD2. Looked up from germline, CDR1 is SNHLY and CDR2 is FYNNEI. The CDR3 has 17 amino acids. J lost 5 bases, V lost 2 bases, and 5 bases had no gene match. In DNA, the CDR3 is TGTGCCAGCAGTGAATGGACTAGCGGGGGGTCCAACAATGAGCAGTTCTTC. Translating it yields CASSEWTSGGSNNEQFF.

Only a few counts were recorded for this clone. This chain connects TRBV21-1 to TRBJ1-4; TRBD1, as called in the table, went unchecked against the DNA. TRBV21-1 is listed as a pseudogene. CDR3 size: 16 residues. CDR3 loop: CASSKRGDRENEKLFF. CDR3 coding DNA: TGTGCCAGCAGCAAAAGAGGGGACAGGGAAAACGAAAAACTGTTTTTT.

The V and J genes are TRBV4-1 and TRBJ1-2; 8 bases are a match to TRBD1. Germline trimming cut 2 bases from V and 1 base from J; bases unmatched to any gene: 6. Germline V lookup: CDR1 MGHRA, CDR2 YSYEKL. The CDR3 length is 16 residues. The CDR3 DNA follows: TGCGCCAGCAGCCAACGAGAAGGACAGGGTAACTATGGCTACACCTTC. This encodes CASSQREGQGNYGYTF.

The J gene is TRBJ2-3, the V gene TRBV7-9; D may be TRBD2 (6 bases). The CDR3 has 14 amino acids. Germline loops: CDR1 SEHNR, CDR2 FQNEAQ (reference sequence). Trimming took off 3 bases at V and 0 bases at J, with 7 bases between the two ends. This CDR3 reads CASSFSGSTDTQYF. The CDR3 DNA reads TGTGCCAGCAGCTTTAGCGGTAGCACAGATACGCAGTATTTT.

The rearrangement joins TRBV2 to TRBJ2-7; D uncertain. Trimming removed 1 base at V and 6 bases at J, with 10 bases between. The length of the CDR3 is 13 residues. Germline CDR1 SNHLY, CDR2 FYNNEI. The CDR3, as DNA: TGTGCCAGCAGTGAAGACAGCTTTAGCGAGCAGTACTTC. Protein product: CASSEDSFSEQYF.

The CDR3 is CASTRTGAYEQYF. The CDR3 DNA is TGTGCCAGCACTCGGACAGGGGCCTACGAGCAGTACTTC. The chain carries TRBV6-5 and TRBJ2-7; 9 nucleotides line up with TRBD1. This CDR3 spans 13 amino acids. V lost 7 bases, J lost 2 bases, and 3 bases stayed unmatched. Germline-derived CDR1 and CDR2 are MNHEY and SVGAGI.

This chain links TRBV11-3 with TRBJ1-1, with TRBD1 matching over 7 bases. Trimming took 1 base from V and 0 from J; bases not matched to a gene: 2. The V gene's germline CDR1 is SGHNT and CDR2 YENEEA. The CDR3 is 15 amino acids. CDR3 residues: CASSLGQGLNTEAFF. CDR3 sequence (DNA): TGTGCCAGCAGCTTAGGACAGGGACTGAACACTGAAGCTTTCTTT.

The rearrangement links TRBV11-2 to TRBJ2-7; D not resolved. There are 13 residues in the CDR3. Germline V gives CDR1 SGHAT, CDR2 FQNNGV. The V and J ends lost 1 base and 4 bases respectively, with 8 bases between them. Here the CDR3 DNA reads TGTGCCAGCAGCTTAGGGCAGATTTACGAGCAGTACTTC. Residues: CASSLGQIYEQYF.

The chain employs TRBV7-2 and TRBJ2-7; perhaps TRBD2 as D (6 bases). Trimming cost V 6 bases and J 3 bases, with 18 bases left between them. The CDR3 has 15 amino acids. Germline lookup yields CDR1 SGHTA and CDR2 FQGNSA. The CDR3 here is CASRVRDFNVYEQYF. The DNA for the CDR3 is TGTGCCAGCAGGGTCCGGGACTTCAACGTCTACGAGCAGTACTTC.

The chain carries TRBV30 and TRBJ2-7; possible D gene TRBD1, 6 bases. CDR1 and CDR2 (germline): GTSNPN, SVGIG (reference sequence). The CDR3 is made up of 14 amino acids. The V gene lost 0 bases and the J gene lost 5 bases, with 14 bases spanning the gap. The CDR3 sequence is CAWSVLGRGDEQYF. In DNA, the CDR3 is TGTGCCTGGAGTGTCTTGGGCAGGGGCGACGAGCAGTACTTC. The full variable domain, its missing parts supplied by reference TRBV30 and TRBJ2-7, is SQTIHQWPATLVQPVGSPLSLECTVEGTSNPNLYWYRQAAGRGLQLLFYSVGIGQISSEVPQNLSASRPQDRQFILSSKKLLLSDSGFYLCAWSVLGRGDEQYFGPGTRLTVT.

This chain uses TRBV7-6 with TRBJ1-4; possible D gene TRBD1, 6 bases. There are 14 residues in the CDR3. Germline-derived CDR1 and CDR2 are SGHVS and FNYEAQ. V lost 2 bases and J 7 bases, leaving 11 bases between the germline ends. The CDR3 bases are TGTGCCAGCAGCTTAAGAGGGGGGGGTGAAAAACTGTTTTTT. This sequence encodes CASSLRGGGEKLFF.

The chain carries TRBV7-7 and TRBJ2-3; 13 nucleotides line up with TRBD2. CDR1 SSHAT and CDR2 FNYEAQ come from the germline V gene (reference sequence). This CDR3 is built from 15 residues. Losses at the gene ends were 5 bases for V and 6 bases for J; bases not matched to a gene: 5. CDR3 amino acids: CASSKGLAGTDTQYF. CDR3 sequence (DNA): TGTGCCAGCAGCAAGGGACTAGCGGGGACGGATACGCAGTATTTT.

The chain uses TRBV29-1 and TRBJ1-2, with 11 nucleotides matching TRBD1. The CDR3 contains 12 residues. The J segment lost 9 bases and the V segment lost 6 bases, leaving 6 bases of the junction unmatched. Germline V CDR1 and CDR2: SQVTM, ANQGSEA. The CDR3 coding sequence is TGCAGCGTACGGGACAGGGGGAAGAGCTACACCTTC. This codes for CSVRDRGKSYTF.